This TCR beta chain was recorded in a study of OX40 agonist ivuxolimab in advanced cancers. This clone came up once. Profiled with immunoSEQ multiplex PCR; TCRdb holds only in-frame clones, not every one. The sample records under 65,000 clones, around 93% being singletons. In germline, CDR1 is SGHRS, CDR2 YFSETQ. Trimming removed 4 bases from V and 1 base from J, with 8 bases in between. The CDR3 runs to 14 residues. The rearrangement links TRBV5-1 to TRBJ2-2; D may be TRBD1 (5 bases). The sequence derives from an adult with an advanced solid tumor such as melanoma, head and neck, liver or kidney cancer. The sequencing here drew on CD4+ or CD8+ T cells sorted from blood, taken in a trial of the OX40 agonist ivuxolimab. The DNA for the CDR3 is TGCGCCAGCAGCCAGGGATTGAACACCGGGGAGCTGTTTTTT. Its translation: CASSQGLNTGELFF.